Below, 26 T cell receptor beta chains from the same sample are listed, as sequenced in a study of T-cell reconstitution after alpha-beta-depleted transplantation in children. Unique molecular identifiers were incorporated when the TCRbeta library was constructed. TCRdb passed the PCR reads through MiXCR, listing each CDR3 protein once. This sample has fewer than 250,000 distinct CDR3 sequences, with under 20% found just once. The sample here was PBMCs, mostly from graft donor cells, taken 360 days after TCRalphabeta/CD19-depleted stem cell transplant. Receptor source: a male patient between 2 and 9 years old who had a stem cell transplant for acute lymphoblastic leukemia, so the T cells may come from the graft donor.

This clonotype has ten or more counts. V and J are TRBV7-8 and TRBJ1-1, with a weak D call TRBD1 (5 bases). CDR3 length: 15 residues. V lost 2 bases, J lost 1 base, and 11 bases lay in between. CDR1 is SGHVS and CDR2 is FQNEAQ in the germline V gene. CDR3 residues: CASSLIMGPNTEAFF. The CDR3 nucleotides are TGTGCCAGCAGCTTAATCATGGGGCCGAACACTGAAGCTTTCTTT.

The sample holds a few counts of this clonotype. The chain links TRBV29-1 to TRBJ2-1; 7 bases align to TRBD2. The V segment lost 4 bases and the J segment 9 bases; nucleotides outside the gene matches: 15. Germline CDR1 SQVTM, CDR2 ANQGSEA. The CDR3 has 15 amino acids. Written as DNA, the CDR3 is TGCAGCGTTGCCCCGAGACTAGCCCTAACGGGTGAGCAGTTCTTC. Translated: CSVAPRLALTGEQFF.

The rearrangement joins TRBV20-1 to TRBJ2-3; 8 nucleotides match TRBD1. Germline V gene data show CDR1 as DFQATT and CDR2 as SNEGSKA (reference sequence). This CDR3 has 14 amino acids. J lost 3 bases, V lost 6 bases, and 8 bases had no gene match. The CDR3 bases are TGCAGTGCGAAGACAGGGGTTTGGACAGATACGCAGTATTTT. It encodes CSAKTGVWTDTQYF.

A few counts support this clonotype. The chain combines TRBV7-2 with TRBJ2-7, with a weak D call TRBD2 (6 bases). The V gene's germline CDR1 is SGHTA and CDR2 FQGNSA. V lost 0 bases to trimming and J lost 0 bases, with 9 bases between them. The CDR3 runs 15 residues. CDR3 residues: CASSLAAGTSYEQYF. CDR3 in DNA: TGTGCCAGCAGCTTAGCGGCGGGAACCTCCTACGAGCAGTACTTC.

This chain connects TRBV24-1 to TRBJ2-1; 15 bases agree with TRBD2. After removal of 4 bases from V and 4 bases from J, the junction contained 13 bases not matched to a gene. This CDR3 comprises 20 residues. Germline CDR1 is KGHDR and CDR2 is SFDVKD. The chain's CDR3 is CATSDGPGLAGGTPYNEQFF. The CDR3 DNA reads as TGTGCCACCAGTGACGGGCCGGGACTAGCGGGAGGAACCCCTTACAATGAGCAGTTCTTC.

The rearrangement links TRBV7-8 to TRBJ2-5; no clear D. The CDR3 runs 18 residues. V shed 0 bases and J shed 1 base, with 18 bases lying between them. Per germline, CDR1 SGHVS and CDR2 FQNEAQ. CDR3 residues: CASSLALRSRSLQETQYF. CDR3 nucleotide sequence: TGTGCCAGCAGCTTAGCCCTCAGGTCTAGGTCACTCCAAGAGACCCAGTACTTC.

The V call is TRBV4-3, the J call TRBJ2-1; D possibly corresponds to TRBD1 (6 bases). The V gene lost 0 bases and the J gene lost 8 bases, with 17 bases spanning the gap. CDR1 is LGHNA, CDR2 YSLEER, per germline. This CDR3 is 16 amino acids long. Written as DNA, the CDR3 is TGCGCCAGCAGCCAAGACGTCGACAGGCCCTTGGATGAGCAGTTCTTC. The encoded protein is CASSQDVDRPLDEQFF.

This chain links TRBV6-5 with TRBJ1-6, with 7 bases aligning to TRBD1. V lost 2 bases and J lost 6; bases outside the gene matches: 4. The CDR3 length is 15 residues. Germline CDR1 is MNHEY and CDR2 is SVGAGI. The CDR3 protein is CASSYHDRANSPLHF. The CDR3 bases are TGTGCCAGCAGTTACCATGACAGGGCTAATTCACCCCTCCACTTT.

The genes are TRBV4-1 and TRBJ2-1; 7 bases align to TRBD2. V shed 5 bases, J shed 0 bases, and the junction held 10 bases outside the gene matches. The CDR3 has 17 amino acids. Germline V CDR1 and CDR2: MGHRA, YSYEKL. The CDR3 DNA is TGCGCCAGCAGCACAACCCCAGCGGGGAGCTCCTACAATGAGCAGTTCTTC. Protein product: CASSTTPAGSSYNEQFF.

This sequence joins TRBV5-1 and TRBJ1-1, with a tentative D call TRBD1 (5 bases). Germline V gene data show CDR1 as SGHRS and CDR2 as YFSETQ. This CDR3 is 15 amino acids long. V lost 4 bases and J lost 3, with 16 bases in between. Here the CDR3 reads CASSLPTASDTEAFF. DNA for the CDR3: TGCGCCAGCAGCCTCCCGACAGCATCTGACACTGAAGCTTTCTTT.

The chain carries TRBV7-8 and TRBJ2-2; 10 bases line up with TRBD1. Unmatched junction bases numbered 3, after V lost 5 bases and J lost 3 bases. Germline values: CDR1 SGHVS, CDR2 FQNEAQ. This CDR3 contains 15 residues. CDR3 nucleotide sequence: TGTGCCAGCAGCCCTGGGACAGGGGACACCGGGGAGCTGTTTTTT. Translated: CASSPGTGDTGELFF.

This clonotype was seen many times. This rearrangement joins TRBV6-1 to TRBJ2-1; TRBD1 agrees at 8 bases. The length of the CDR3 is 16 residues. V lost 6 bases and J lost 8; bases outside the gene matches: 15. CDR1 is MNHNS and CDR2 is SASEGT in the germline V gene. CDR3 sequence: CASRDREGGREDEQFF. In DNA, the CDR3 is TGTGCCAGCAGGGACAGGGAAGGGGGTCGAGAGGATGAGCAGTTCTTC.

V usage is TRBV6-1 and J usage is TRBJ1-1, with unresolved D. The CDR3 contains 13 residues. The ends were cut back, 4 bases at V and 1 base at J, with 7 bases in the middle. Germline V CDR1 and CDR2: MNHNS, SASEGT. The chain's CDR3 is CASSVRGNTEAFF. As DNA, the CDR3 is TGTGCCAGCAGTGTTCGGGGGAACACTGAAGCTTTCTTT.

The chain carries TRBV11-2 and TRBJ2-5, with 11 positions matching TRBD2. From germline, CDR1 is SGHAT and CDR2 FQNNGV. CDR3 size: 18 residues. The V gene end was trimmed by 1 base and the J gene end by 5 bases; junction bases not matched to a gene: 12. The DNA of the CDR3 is TGTGCCAGCAGCTTAGGGTGGGCTAGCGGGGGGCGAGGGGAGACCCAGTACTTC. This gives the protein CASSLGWASGGRGETQYF.

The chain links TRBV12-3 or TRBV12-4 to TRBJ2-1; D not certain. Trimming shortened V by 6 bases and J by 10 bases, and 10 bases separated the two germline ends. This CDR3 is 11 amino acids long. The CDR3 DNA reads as TGTGCCAGCAGCCGAAACCCGGAGCAGTTCTTC. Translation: CASSRNPEQFF.

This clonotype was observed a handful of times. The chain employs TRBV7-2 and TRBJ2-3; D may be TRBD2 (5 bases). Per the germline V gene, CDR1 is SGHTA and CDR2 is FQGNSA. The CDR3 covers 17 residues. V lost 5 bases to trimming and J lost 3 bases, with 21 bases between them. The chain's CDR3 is CASSTHPTGFTTDTQYF. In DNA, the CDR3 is TGTGCCAGCAGCACCCACCCGACGGGGTTTACAACAGATACGCAGTATTTT.

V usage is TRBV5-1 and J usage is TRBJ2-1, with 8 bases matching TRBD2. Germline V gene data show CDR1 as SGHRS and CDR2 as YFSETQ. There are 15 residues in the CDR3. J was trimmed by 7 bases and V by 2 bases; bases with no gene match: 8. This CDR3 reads CASSFNGGARNEQFF. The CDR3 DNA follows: TGCGCCAGCAGCTTCAACGGGGGGGCCAGGAATGAGCAGTTCTTC. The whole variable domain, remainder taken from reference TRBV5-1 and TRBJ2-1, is KAGVTQTPRYLIKTRGQQVTLSCSPISGHRSVSWYQQTPGQGLQFLFEYFSETQRNKGNFPGRFSGRQFSNSRSEMNVSTLELGDSALYLCASSFNGGARNEQFFGPGTRLTVL.

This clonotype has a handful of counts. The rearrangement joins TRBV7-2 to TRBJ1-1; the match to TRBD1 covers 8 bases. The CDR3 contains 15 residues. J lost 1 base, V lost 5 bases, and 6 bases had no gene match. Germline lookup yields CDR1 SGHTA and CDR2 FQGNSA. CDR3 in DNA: TGTGCCAGCAGCGGCCGACAGGGGAAGAACACTGAAGCTTTCTTT. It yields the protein CASSGRQGKNTEAFF.

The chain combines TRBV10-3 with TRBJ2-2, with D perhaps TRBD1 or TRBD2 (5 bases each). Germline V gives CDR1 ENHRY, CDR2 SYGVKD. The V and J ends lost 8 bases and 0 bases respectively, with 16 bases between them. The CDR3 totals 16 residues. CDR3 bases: TGTGCCATCTCTCGCCTGTTGGGGGCGAACACCGGGGAGCTGTTTTTT. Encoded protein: CAISRLLGANTGELFF.

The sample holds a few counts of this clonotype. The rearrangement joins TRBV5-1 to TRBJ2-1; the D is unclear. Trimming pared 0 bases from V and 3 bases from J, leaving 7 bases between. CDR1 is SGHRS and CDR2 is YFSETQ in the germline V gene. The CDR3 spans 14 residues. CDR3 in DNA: TGCGCCAGCAGCTTGGGCAGTTTCTACAATGAGCAGTTCTTC. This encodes CASSLGSFYNEQFF. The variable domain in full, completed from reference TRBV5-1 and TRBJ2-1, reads KAGVTQTPRYLIKTRGQQVTLSCSPISGHRSVSWYQQTPGQGLQFLFEYFSETQRNKGNFPGRFSGRQFSNSRSEMNVSTLELGDSALYLCASSLGSFYNEQFFGPGTRLTVL.

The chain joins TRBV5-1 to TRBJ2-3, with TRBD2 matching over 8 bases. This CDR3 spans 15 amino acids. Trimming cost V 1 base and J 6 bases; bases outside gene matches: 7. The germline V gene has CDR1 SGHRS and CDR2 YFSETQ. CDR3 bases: TGCGCCAGCAGCTTGTCAACGGGGGGGAGTGATACGCAGTATTTT. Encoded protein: CASSLSTGGSDTQYF.

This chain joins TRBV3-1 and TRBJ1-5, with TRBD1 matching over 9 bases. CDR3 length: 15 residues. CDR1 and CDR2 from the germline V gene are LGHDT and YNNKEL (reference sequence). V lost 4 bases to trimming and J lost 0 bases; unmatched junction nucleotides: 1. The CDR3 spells CASSPTGGSNQPQHF. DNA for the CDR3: TGTGCCAGCAGCCCGACAGGGGGTAGCAATCAGCCCCAGCATTTT.

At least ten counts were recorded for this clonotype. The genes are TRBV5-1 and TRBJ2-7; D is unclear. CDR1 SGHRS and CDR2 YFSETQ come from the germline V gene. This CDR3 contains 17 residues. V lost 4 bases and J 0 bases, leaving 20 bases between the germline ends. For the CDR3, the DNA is TGCGCCAGCAGCCAGGTGTTTGGCACCAAGGTCTCCTACGAGCAGTACTTC. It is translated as CASSQVFGTKVSYEQYF.

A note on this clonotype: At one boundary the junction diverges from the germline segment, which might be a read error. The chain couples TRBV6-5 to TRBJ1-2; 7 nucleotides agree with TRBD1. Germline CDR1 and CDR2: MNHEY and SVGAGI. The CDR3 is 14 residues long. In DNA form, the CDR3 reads TGTGCCAGCAGTTACGGAACCCTCAGCGGGACAGTCGACTTC. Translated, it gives CASSYGTLSGTVDF.

This CDR3 reads CASSPKGILYGYTF. As DNA, the CDR3 is TGTGCCAGCAGCCCCAAGGGTATCTTGTATGGCTACACCTTC. The chain recombines TRBV5-8 with TRBJ1-2; D gene uncertain. Germline values: CDR1 SGHTS, CDR2 YDEGEE. The CDR3 is 14 amino acids. Between the trimmed V and J ends, which lost 4 bases and 5 bases, there was a span of 15 bases.

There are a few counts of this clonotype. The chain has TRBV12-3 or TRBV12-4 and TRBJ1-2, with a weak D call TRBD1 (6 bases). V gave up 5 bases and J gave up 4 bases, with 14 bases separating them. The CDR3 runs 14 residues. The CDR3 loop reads CASSPLQGPYGYTF. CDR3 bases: TGTGCCAGCAGTCCTCTACAGGGCCCCTATGGCTACACCTTC.